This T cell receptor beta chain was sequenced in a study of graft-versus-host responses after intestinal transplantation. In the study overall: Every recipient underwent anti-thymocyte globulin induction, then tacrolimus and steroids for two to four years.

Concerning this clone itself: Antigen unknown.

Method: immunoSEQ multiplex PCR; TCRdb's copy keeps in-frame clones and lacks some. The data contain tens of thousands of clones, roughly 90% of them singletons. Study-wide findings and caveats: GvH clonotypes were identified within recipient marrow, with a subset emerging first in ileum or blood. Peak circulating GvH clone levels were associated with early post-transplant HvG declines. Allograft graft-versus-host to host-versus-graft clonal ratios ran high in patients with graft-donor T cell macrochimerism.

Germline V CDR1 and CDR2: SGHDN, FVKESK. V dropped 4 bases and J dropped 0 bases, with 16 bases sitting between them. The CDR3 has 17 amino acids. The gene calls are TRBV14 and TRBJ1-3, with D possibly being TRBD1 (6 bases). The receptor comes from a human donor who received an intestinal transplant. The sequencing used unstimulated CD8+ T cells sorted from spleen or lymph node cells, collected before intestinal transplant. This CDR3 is CASSPYQTGYSGNTIYF. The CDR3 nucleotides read TGTGCCAGCAGCCCTTACCAGACAGGATACTCTGGAAACACCATATATTTT.